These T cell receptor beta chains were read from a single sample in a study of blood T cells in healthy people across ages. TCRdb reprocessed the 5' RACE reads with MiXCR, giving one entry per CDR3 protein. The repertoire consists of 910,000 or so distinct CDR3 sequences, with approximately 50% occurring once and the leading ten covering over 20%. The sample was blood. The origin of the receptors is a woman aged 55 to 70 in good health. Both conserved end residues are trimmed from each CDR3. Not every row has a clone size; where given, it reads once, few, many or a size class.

ASSQEGEGNYEQY,TRBV4-2,TRBJ2-7,few
SARDRGGPTDTQY,TRBV20-1,TRBJ2-3,few
SVGEPLAAETQY,TRBV29-1,TRBJ2-5,-
ASSSPDWGRSSYNEQF,TRBV7-8,TRBJ2-1,-
SVEDRSGARYNEQF,TRBV29-1,TRBJ2-1,-
ATTALNEQF,TRBV28,TRBJ2-1,-
ASSDPMRDNHYGYT,TRBV2,TRBJ1-2,few
ASSVVGHTDTQY,TRBV7-2,TRBJ2-3,-
SVGGVLAYEQY,TRBV29-1,-,-
SATGGGPTNEKLF,TRBV20-1,TRBJ1-4,-
ASRAGGQSSYEQY,TRBV28,TRBJ2-7,few
ASSLRTSGILSSYEQY,TRBV5-1,TRBJ2-7,-
ASSLTHVRDRGHREQY,TRBV7-9,TRBJ2-7,few
ASSLTWDSNEQY,TRBV11-2,TRBJ2-5,-
SAGHGGEQF,TRBV20-1,TRBJ2-1,-
ASSNPGAEMRYEQY,TRBV6-2/TRBV6-3,-,-
ASSPYYEQY,TRBV28,TRBJ2-7,many
ASRTSIGRLSYNEQF,TRBV21-1,TRBJ2-1,few
ASSVGGQVHEQY,TRBV9,TRBJ2-7,-
ASSLSGVAKNIQY,TRBV5-4,TRBJ2-4,-
ASSSPTVTHEQY,TRBV7-2,TRBJ2-7,-
ASSTGTGTYYEQY,TRBV7-2,TRBJ2-7,few
VSSLFEGGTEAF,TRBV7-9,TRBJ1-1,-
ASSQGGRETQY,TRBV7-2,-,-
ASAPDINEQY,TRBV18,TRBJ2-7,-
ASSLAFHPSGIDGELF,TRBV7-9,TRBJ2-2,-
ASSHPDRKETQY,TRBV5-5,TRBJ2-5,-